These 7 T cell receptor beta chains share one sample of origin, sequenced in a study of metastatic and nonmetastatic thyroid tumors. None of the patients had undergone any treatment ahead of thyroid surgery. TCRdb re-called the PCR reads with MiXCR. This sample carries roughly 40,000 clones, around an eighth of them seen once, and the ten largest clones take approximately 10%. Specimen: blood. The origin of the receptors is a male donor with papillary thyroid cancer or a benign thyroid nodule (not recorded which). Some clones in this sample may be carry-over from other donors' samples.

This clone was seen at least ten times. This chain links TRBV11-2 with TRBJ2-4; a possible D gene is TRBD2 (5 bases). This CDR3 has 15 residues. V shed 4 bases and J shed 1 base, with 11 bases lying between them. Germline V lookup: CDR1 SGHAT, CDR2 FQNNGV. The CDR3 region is CASSSPEAAKNIQYF. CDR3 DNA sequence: TGTGCCAGCAGCTCTCCGGAGGCCGCCAAAAACATTCAGTACTTC.

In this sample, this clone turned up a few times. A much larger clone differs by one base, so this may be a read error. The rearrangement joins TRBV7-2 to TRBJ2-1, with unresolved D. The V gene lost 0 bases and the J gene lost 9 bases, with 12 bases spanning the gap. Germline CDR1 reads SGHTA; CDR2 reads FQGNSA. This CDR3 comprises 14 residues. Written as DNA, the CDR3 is TGTGCCAGCAGCTTAGCCCAGACCCTCGGTGAGCAGTTCTTC. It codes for CASSLAQTLGEQFF.

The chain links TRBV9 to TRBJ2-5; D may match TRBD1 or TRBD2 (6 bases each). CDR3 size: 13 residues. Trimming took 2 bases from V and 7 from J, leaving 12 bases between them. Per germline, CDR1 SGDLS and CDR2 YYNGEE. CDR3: CASSVRQEGTQYF. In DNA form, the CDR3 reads TGTGCCAGCAGCGTCAGACAGGAGGGGACCCAGTACTTC.

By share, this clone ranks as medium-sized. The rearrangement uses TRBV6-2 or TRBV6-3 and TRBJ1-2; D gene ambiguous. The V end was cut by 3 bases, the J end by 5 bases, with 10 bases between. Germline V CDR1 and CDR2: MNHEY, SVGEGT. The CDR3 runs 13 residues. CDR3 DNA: TGTGCCAGCAGTTATCTCGGGGAATATGGCTACACCTTC. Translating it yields CASSYLGEYGYTF.

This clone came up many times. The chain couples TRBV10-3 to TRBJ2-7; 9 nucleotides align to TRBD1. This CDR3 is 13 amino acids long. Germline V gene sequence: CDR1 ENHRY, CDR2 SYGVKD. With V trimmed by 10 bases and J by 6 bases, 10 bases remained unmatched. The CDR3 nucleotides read TGTGCCACCCTACAGGGGGCGATTGGCGAGCAGTACTTC. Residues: CATLQGAIGEQYF.

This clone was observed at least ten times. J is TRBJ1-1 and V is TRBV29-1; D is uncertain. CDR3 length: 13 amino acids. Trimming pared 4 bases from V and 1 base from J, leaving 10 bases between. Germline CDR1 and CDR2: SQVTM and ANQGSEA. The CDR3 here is CSVVRHKNTEAFF. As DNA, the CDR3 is TGCAGCGTTGTTCGACACAAGAACACTGAAGCTTTCTTT.

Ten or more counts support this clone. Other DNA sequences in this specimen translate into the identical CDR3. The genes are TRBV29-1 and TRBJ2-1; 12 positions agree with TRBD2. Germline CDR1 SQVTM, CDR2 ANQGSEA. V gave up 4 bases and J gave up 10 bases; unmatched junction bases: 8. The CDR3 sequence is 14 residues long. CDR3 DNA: TGCAGCGTTGGGTTGTTACTAGCGGGAGGAGAGCAGTTCTTC. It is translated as CSVGLLLAGGEQFF.